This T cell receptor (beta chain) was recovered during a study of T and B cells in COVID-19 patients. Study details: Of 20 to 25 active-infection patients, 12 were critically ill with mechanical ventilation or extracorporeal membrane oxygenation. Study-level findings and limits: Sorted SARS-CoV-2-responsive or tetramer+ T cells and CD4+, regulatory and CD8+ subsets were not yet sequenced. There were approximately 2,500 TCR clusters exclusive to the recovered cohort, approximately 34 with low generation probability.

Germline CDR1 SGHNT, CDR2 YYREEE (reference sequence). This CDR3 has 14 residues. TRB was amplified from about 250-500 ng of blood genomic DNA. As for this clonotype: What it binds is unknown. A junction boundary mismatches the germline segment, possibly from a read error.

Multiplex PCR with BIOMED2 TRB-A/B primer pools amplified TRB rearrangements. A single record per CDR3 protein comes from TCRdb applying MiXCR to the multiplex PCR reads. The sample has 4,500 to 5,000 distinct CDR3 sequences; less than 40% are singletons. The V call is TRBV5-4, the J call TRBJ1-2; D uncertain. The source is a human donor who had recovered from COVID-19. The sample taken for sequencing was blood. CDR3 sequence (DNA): TGTACCAGCAGCCCCGCGGGGAGGGAAGATGGCTACACCTTC. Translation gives CTSSPAGREDGYTF.